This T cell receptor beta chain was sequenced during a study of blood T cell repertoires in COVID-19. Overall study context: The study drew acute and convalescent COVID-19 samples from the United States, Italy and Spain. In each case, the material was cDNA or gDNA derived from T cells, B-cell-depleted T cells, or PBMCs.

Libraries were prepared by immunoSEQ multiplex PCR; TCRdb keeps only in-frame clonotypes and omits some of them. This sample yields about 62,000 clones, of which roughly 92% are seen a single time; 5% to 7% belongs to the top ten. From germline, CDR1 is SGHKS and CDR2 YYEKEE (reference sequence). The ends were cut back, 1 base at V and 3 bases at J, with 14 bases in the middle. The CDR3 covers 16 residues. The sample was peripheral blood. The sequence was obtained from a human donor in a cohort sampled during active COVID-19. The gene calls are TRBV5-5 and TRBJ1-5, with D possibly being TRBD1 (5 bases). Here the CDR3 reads CASSLFVRALNQPQHF. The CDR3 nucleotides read TGTGCCAGCAGCTTGTTCGTCAGGGCACTCAATCAGCCCCAGCATTTT.